This T cell receptor (beta chain) appears in the sequencing data of a study of identical twins. Study-level points and caveats: In monozygotic twins, models underestimated the sharing of out-of-frame TCR alpha.

TCRdb analysed the 5' RACE reads with MiXCR anew, one entry per CDR3 protein. The sample gives 400,000 to 550,000 distinct CDR3 sequences, about 20% of which show up once; around 0.9% is in the top ten. This clonotype was seen more than once but under ten times. Its antigen is not identified. Germline V lookup: CDR1 LGHDT, CDR2 YNNKEL (reference sequence). This CDR3 has 14 amino acids. V lost 6 bases, J lost 2 bases, and 14 bases lay in between. These data are also associated with another study on T cells expressing NK-cell markers. This second report adds: Seven sequenced donors out of eight were HCMV-seropositive, one seronegative. It was still unclear whether expanded NKG2C+ T cell clones were HCMV specific.

Source material: CD4+ T cells sorted from blood. The clonotype originates from a woman aged 18-29 years in good health. This chain connects TRBV3-1 to TRBJ2-7, with D perhaps given as TRBD1 or TRBD2 (6 bases each). The DNA of the CDR3 is TGTGCCAGCAGTTCCCCGGGGGCGCCCTACGAGCAGTACTTC. Its translation is CASSSPGAPYEQYF.